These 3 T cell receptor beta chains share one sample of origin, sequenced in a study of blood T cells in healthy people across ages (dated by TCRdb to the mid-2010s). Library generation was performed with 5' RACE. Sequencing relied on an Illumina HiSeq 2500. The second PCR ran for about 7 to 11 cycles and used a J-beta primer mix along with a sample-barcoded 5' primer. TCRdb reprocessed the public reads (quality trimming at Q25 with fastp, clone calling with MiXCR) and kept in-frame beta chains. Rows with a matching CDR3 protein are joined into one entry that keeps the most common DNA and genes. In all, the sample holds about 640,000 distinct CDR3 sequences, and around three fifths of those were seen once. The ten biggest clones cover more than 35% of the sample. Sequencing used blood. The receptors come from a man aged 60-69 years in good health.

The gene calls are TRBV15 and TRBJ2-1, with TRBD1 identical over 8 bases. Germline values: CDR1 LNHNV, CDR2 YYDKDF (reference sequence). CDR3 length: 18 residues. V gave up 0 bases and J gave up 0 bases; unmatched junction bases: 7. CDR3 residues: CATSRDRGTGLSYNEQFF. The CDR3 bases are TGTGCCACCAGCAGAGATAGAGGGACAGGACTCTCCTACAATGAGCAGTTCTTC. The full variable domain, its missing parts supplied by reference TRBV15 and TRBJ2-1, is DAMVIQNPRYQVTQFGKPVTLSCSQTLNHNVMYWYQQKSSQAPKLLFHYYDKDFNNEADTPDNFQSRRPNTSFCFLDIRSPGLGDTAMYLCATSRDRGTGLSYNEQFFGPGTRLTVL.

CDR3 in DNA: TGTGCCAGCAGTAGGGACTATAACCAAGAGACCCAGTACTTC. Amino acid sequence: CASSRDYNQETQYF. The chain combines TRBV2 with TRBJ2-5; 7 bases are shared with TRBD2. This CDR3 has 14 residues. CDR1 and CDR2 (germline): SNHLY, FYNNEI. V shed 5 bases and J 0 bases; nucleotides not matched to a gene: 3. Looking up the rest from reference TRBV2 and TRBJ2-5 gives the full variable domain: EPEVTQTPSHQVTQMGQEVILRCVPISNHLYFYWYRQILGQKVEFLVSFYNNEISEKSEIFDDQFSVERPDGSNFTLKIRSTKLEDSAMYFCASSRDYNQETQYFGPGTRLLVL.

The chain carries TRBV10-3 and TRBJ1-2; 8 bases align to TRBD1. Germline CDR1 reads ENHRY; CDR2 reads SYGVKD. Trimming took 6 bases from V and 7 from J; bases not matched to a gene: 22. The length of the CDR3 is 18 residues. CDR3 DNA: TGTGCCATCAGCCAATGGCGGGACCGCGGACAGGGAGTGAGTGGCTACACCTTC. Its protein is CAISQWRDRGQGVSGYTF.